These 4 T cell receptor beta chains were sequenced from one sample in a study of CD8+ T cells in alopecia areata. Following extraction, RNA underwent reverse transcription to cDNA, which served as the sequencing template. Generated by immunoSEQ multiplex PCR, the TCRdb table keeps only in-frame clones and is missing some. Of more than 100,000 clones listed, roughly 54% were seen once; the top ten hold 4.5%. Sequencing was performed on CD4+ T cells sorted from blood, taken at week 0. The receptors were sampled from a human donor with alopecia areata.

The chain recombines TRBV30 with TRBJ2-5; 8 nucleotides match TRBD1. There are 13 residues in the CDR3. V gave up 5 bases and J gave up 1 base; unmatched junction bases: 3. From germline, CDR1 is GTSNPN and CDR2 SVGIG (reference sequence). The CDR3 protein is CAWDRGLQETQYF. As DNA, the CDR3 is TGTGCCTGGGACAGGGGACTCCAAGAGACCCAGTACTTC.

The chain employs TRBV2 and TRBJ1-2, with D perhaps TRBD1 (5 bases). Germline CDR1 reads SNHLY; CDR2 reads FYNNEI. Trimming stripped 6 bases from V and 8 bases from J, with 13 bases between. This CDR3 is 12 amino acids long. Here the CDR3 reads CASRRGRLGYTF. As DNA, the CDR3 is TGTGCCAGCAGGAGGGGCCGGCTGGGCTACACCTTC. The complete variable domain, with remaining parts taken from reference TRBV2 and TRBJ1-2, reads EPEVTQTPSHQVTQMGQEVILRCVPISNHLYFYWYRQILGQKVEFLVSFYNNEISEKSEIFDDQFSVERPDGSNFTLKIRSTKLEDSAMYFCASRRGRLGYTFGSGTRLTVV.

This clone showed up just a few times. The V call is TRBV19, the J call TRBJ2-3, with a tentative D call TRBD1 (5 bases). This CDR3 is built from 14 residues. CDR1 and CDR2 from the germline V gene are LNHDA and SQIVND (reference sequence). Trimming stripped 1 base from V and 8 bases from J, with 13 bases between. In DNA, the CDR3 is TGTGCCAGTAGTATAGGGCCCCTAGGGGCTACGCAGTATTTT. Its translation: CASSIGPLGATQYF.

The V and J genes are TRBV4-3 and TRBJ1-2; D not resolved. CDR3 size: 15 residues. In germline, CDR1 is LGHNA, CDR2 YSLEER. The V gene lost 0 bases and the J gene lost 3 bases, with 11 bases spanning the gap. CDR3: CASSQDHGSYYGYTF. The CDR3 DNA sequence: TGCGCCAGCAGCCAAGACCATGGAAGTTACTATGGCTACACCTTC.